Below, one TCR beta chain is given with its context. Its specificity is unknown. Input for naive CD8 libraries was about 18,000 to 1,000,000 sorted cells; the RNA fraction used was 10%, 30% or 50%. Sorting recovered naive CD8 T cells on a CD8+CD4-CCR7+CD45RA+ profile. A single record per CDR3 protein comes from TCRdb applying MiXCR to the PCR reads. This sample yields about 300,000 distinct CDR3 sequences, of which 20% to 25% are seen a single time; more than 0.8% belongs to the top ten. V lost 0 bases and J 3 bases, leaving 14 bases between the germline ends. CDR3 length: 16 residues. The germline V gene has CDR1 LGHDT and CDR2 YNNKEL (reference sequence). This sample was included in a study of molecular identifiers for immune sequencing clone quantification. Points from the study as a whole: Clones that had above 20 RNA copies took up over 99% of effector molecules but under 1% in naive cells.

V and J are TRBV3-1 and TRBJ1-2; D might be TRBD1 (5 bases). The sequencing sample was made of naive CD8+ T cells from blood, with Jurkat cell RNA spiked in. This sample's subset: FACS-sorted CD8+CD4-CCR7+CD45RA+ naive T cells. This TCR was sampled from a human donor in good health. Some libraries in this study had Jurkat cell RNA spiked in. CDR3 nucleotides: TGTGCCAGCAGCCAAGAGGCAGGGCGAAGAGACTATGGCTACACCTTC. Amino acid sequence: CASSQEAGRRDYGYTF. Drawing the rest from reference TRBV3-1 and TRBJ1-2, the complete variable domain is DTAVSQTPKYLVTQMGNDKSIKCEQNLGHDTMYWYKQDSKKFLKIMFSYNNKELIINETVPNRFSPKSPDKAHLNLHINSLELGDSAVYFCASSQEAGRRDYGYTFGSGTRLTVV.